These T cell receptor beta chains were read from a single sample in a study of control samples from healthy donors and cancer patients. The protocol was immunoSEQ multiplex PCR, while the TCRdb copy is restricted to in-frame clones and leaves out a portion. The sample has about 98,000 clones; 92% are singletons. The sequenced sample was blood. The origin of the receptors is a woman aged 18-35 years in good health. Each CDR3 is given with its conserved first and last residue. Size tells how often a clone was seen (once, few, many) or the class of an expanded clone, and some rows leave it out.

TRBJ1-1 TRBV12-3/TRBV12-4 - CASSFGTTAEAFF
TRBJ2-3 TRBV13 - CASSSPTSGTDTQYF
TRBJ2-4 TRBV3-1/TRBV3-2 - CASSQERDIQYF
TRBJ2-1 TRBV28 few CASTIGEGVTNEQFF
TRBJ2-7 TRBV9 - CASSPRQGSYEQYF
TRBJ1-1 TRBV19 - CASSIDQRTEAFF
TRBJ1-2 TRBV29-1 - CSVSGGQNYGYTF
TRBJ1-3 TRBV6-5 - CASSIGRESGNTIYF
TRBJ2-1 TRBV11-2 few CASSLRPTQGGVAHNEQFF
TRBJ2-7 TRBV6-5 - CASSYRGPPPIYEQYF
TRBJ1-4 TRBV4-3 - CASSQDLAALSNEKLFF
TRBJ1-1 TRBV2 - CASRGLGGNTEAFF
TRBJ2-1 TRBV7-8 - CASSLLPGDFNEQFF
TRBJ1-5 TRBV7-2 - CASSLRTAGSNQPQHF
TRBJ2-3 TRBV7-2 - CASSLDSVTDTQYF
TRBJ2-7 TRBV6-5 - CASTGGFHEQYF
TRBJ2-3 TRBV6-5 - CASRLTSGDTDTQYF
TRBJ1-2 TRBV29-1 - CSVERAGSYGYTF
TRBJ1-3 TRBV5-8 - CASSLATLSDSGNTIYF
TRBJ1-5 TRBV7-8 - CASSPTGDSNQPQHF
TRBJ1-2 TRBV7-3 - CASSLGVGYGYTF
TRBJ1-4 TRBV4-1 - CASSSRGVKDEKLFF
TRBJ2-7 TRBV10-3 once CAIGGTSDHEQYF
TRBJ1-1 TRBV29-1 - CSDGRRITTEAFF
TRBJ1-5 TRBV28 - CASSLWGGTGGQPQHF
TRBJ2-3 TRBV12-3/TRBV12-4 - CASRLAGTDTQYF
TRBJ1-1 TRBV7-8 once CASSPGTGGLNTEAFF
TRBJ2-3 TRBV4-2 - CASTPVVGNTDTQYF
TRBJ2-7 TRBV5-4 - CASSPGLAVASYEQYF
TRBJ1-1 TRBV7-6 - CASSTSGGATEAFF
TRBJ1-2 TRBV6-5 - CATRDRSTGGSGYTF
TRBJ2-3 TRBV6-5 - CASSSGGTGGGTQYF
TRBJ2-2 TRBV6-5 - CASSPQPNTGELFF
TRBJ1-4 TRBV5-1 - CASSDSGINEKLFF
TRBJ2-3 TRBV7-9 - CASNGGGVTDTQYF
TRBJ2-7 TRBV7-9 - CASSPDRGLANTYEQYF
TRBJ2-1 TRBV24-1 once CATSDHPQLAGGNEQFF
TRBJ2-3 TRBV2 - CASSERGDTQYF
TRBJ2-5 TRBV27 - CASPGGGTQYF
TRBJ2-5 TRBV2 - CASRQPGQQETQYF
TRBJ2-7 TRBV27 - CASSLAGTGYEQYF
TRBJ1-1 TRBV5-6 - CASSLDRGASRGTEAFF
TRBJ2-7 TRBV6-5 - CASRLAGGLIYEQYF
TRBJ1-6 TRBV5-4 - CASSLAGGARSPLHF
TRBJ2-7 TRBV3-1/TRBV3-2 - CASSQLMDRLYEQYF
TRBJ1-5 TRBV24-1 - CATSDRGQGAYQPQHF
TRBJ1-5 TRBV2 - CASSELAVGQPQHF
TRBJ2-3 TRBV5-8 - CASSLGLGGRSTDTQYF
TRBJ1-1 TRBV12-3/TRBV12-4 once CASSSGPSTEAFF
TRBJ2-1 TRBV18 - CASSPPSQDEQFF
TRBJ1-1 TRBV19 - CASGQGGMNTEAFF
TRBJ1-2 TRBV7-9 - CASGQPNYGYTF
TRBJ2-2 TRBV5-4 - CASSHGTENTGELFF